A selection of T cell receptor beta chains follows, all from one sample in a study of T cell changes during pregnancy in multiple sclerosis. Data came from immunoSEQ multiplex PCR; TCRdb stores just in-frame clones and leaves some out. The sample records around 95,000 clones, 94% being singletons. The source was peripheral blood, collected after pregnancy. These receptors were taken from a female donor in good health, enrolled as a control in a pregnancy study. Both conserved end residues are part of each CDR3. The D gene is left open where the match is weak. Expanded clones get a size class; other rows say once, few or many, or leave the size out.

cdr3_nt cdr3_aa d_call v_call clone_size cdr3_length j_call
TGCGCCAGCAGCTTCGCTAGCGGTTCTACCTACGAGCAGTACTTC CASSFASGSTYEQYF TRBD2 TRBV5-1 once 15 TRBJ2-7
TGTGCCAGCAGCTTGGACGGGACAGACACTGAAGCTTTCTTT CASSLDGTDTEAFF TRBD1 TRBV5-5 NA 14 TRBJ1-1
TGTGCCAGCAGTTTACCCGGCGCCCGAGGGACCCAGTACTTC CASSLPGARGTQYF NA TRBV28 NA 14 TRBJ2-5
TGCGCCAGCAGCTTGGGTGGTGTGCCACCTAACCTCTACGAGCAGTACTTC CASSLGGVPPNLYEQYF NA TRBV5-1 NA 17 TRBJ2-7
TGTGCCAGCAGCCAAGGCAGCGGGGACACAGATACGCAGTATTTT CASSQGSGDTDTQYF TRBD2 TRBV4-2 once 15 TRBJ2-3
TGTGCCAGCAGTGAAGTGGACAGCTATACGCAGTATTTT CASSEVDSYTQYF NA TRBV2 NA 13 TRBJ2-3
TGTGCCAGCAGCTTAGTTCTAGCGACCGACGAGCAGTACTTC CASSLVLATDEQYF NA TRBV11-2 NA 14 TRBJ2-7
TGTGCCAGCAGCCCCCGGGGGACTAGCGGAGATACGCAGTATTTT CASSPRGTSGDTQYF TRBD2 TRBV11-2 NA 15 TRBJ2-3
TGTGCCAGCAGTTTAGCCGGGTACGAGCAGTACTTC CASSLAGYEQYF NA TRBV28 NA 12 TRBJ2-7
TGTGCCAGCTCACCAGGGACAGGGGACCCCTCTGAAGCTTTCTTT CASSPGTGDPSEAFF TRBD1 TRBV18 NA 15 TRBJ1-1
TGTGCCAGCAGCTCGAGATGGACTAGCGGGAGGGGGAGGGGCACAGATACGCAGTATTTT CASSSRWTSGRGRGTDTQYF TRBD2 TRBV27 NA 20 TRBJ2-3
TGTGCCAGCAGCCCCGGACAGAGCACCGGGGAGCTGTTTTTT CASSPGQSTGELFF NA TRBV5-4 NA 14 TRBJ2-2
TGCGCCAGCAGCCCAGACAGGGCTGGCGATGGCTACACCTTC CASSPDRAGDGYTF TRBD1 TRBV5-1 NA 14 TRBJ1-2